This TCR beta chain was sequenced for a study of T cells in Graves' hyperthyroidism and ophthalmopathy. Study-level background: Before treatment of any kind, peripheral blood was taken at initial diagnosis.

The CDR3 consists of 16 residues. V was shortened by 5 bases and J by 2 bases, with 13 bases between the two germline ends. Approximately 9.3 ml of fresh peripheral blood supplied the PBMCs. Amplification of TCR beta CDR3 regions used RNA as the template. Researchers ran a first-round RT-PCR on the TCR CDR3 using the HTBI primer set. Via MiXCR, TCRdb re-called the multiplex PCR reads, giving one row per CDR3 protein. The table lists approximately 600,000 distinct CDR3 sequences, 14% to 15% of them singletons. Many counts were recorded for this clonotype. The sample comprised blood. The clonotype comes from a woman aged 40 to 50 with Graves' ophthalmopathy. The chain recombines TRBV12-3 or TRBV12-4 with TRBJ2-6, with D hard to call. CDR3 loop: CASSPGHSPGANVLTF. CDR3 sequence (DNA): TGTGCCAGCAGTCCAGGCCACAGCCCTGGGGCCAACGTCCTGACTTTC.